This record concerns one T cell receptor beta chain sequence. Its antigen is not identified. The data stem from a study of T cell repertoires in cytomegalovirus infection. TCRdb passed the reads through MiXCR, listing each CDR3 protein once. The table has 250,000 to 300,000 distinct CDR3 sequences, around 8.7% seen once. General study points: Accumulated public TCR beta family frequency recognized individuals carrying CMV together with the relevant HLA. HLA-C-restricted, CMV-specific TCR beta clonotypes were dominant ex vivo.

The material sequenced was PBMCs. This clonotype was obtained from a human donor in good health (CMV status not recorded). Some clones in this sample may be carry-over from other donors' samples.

The CDR3 region is CASSFWGDGYTF. The CDR3 DNA reads TGTGCCAGCAGTTTTTGGGGAGATGGCTACACCTTC. This chain links TRBV28 with TRBJ1-2; D remains unclear. Trimming removed 3 bases from V and 6 bases from J, with 8 bases in between. There are 12 residues in the CDR3. Per the germline V gene, CDR1 is MDHEN and CDR2 is SYDVKM.